The next 19 T cell receptor beta chains were all read from a single sample in a study of T cell responses to AZD1222 COVID-19 vaccine. Using immunoSEQ multiplex PCR, the repertoire was profiled, and TCRdb retains in-frame clones only, with some absent. Of 44,000 or so clones listed, around four fifths are singletons. Specimen: peripheral blood, collected 28 days after the second dose of the MenACWY control vaccine. The receptors here all came from an adult who received the MenACWY meningococcal vaccine as a control.

The CDR3 region has the DNA TGTGCCATCAGTGATGGAGGGAAGCAGCCCCAGCATTTT. This translates into CAISDGGKQPQHF. V and J are TRBV10-3 and TRBJ1-5; D unclear. Germline V gives CDR1 ENHRY, CDR2 SYGVKD. The CDR3 loop spans 13 amino acids. Trimming removed 3 bases at V and 7 bases at J, with 10 bases between.

The chain joins TRBV6-6 to TRBJ1-2; 7 nucleotides line up with TRBD1. Germline CDR1 is MNHNY and CDR2 is SVGAGI (reference sequence). The V and J ends lost 0 bases and 7 bases, in that order; junction bases with no gene match: 5. CDR3 length: 14 amino acids. The CDR3 spells CASSYSESGGGYTF. CDR3 nucleotides: TGTGCCAGCAGTTACTCGGAGTCAGGGGGTGGCTACACCTTC.

This chain links TRBV2 with TRBJ2-1; D gene ambiguous. Germline loops: CDR1 SNHLY, CDR2 FYNNEI. The CDR3 has 14 amino acids. The V end was cut by 7 bases, the J end by 4 bases, with 14 bases between. The DNA of the CDR3 is TGTGCCAGCACCCCAACGGACCTTTACAATGAGCAGTTCTTC. As protein: CASTPTDLYNEQFF.

The chain joins TRBV28 to TRBJ1-5; a weak D match, TRBD1 (5 bases). Trimming took off 6 bases at V and 6 bases at J, with 18 bases between the two ends. This CDR3 contains 15 residues. The germline V gene encodes CDR1 MDHEN and CDR2 SYDVKM. CDR3 sequence: CASRTPQGTGQPQHF. CDR3 sequence (DNA): TGTGCCAGCAGAACTCCTCAGGGTACTGGTCAGCCCCAGCATTTT.

V is TRBV7-8 and J is TRBJ2-6; 7 nucleotides match TRBD1. This CDR3 spans 17 amino acids. Germline V gene lookup returns CDR1 SGHVS and CDR2 FQNEAQ. Losses at the gene ends were 4 bases for V and 2 bases for J; bases not matched to a gene: 8. CDR3 DNA: TGTGCCAGCAGCTACGAGACAGGGATGGCTGGGGCCAACGTCCTGACTTTC. Encoded protein: CASSYETGMAGANVLTF.

This clone was seen a few times. The V gene is TRBV11-3, the J gene TRBJ2-3; TRBD2 might be the D (6 bases). Germline V gene data show CDR1 as SGHNT and CDR2 as YENEEA. The CDR3 consists of 15 residues. The V and J ends lost 2 bases and 2 bases respectively, with 11 bases between them. The CDR3 bases are TGTGCCAGCAGCTTAAGGGCGGGGCCCACAGATACGCAGTATTTT. It encodes CASSLRAGPTDTQYF.

The V call is TRBV28, the J call TRBJ1-4; D is perhaps TRBD1 (5 bases). In germline, CDR1 is MDHEN, CDR2 SYDVKM. Trimming removed 1 base from V and 10 bases from J, with 13 bases in between. The CDR3 contains 14 residues. The CDR3 coding sequence is TGTGCCAGCAGTTTATTGGGGACCATAGGAAAACTGTTTTTT. Translating gives CASSLLGTIGKLFF. The whole variable domain, filled in from reference TRBV28 and TRBJ1-4, reads DVKVTQSSRYLVKRTGEKVFLECVQDMDHENMFWYRQDPGLGLRLIYFSYDVKMKEKGDIPEGYSVSREKKERFSLILESASTNQTSMYLCASSLLGTIGKLFFGSGTQLSVL.

The V and J genes are TRBV10-3 and TRBJ2-5; TRBD2 matches 13 bases. The length of the CDR3 is 17 residues. Germline CDR1 and CDR2: ENHRY and SYGVKD. V lost 4 bases, J lost 4 bases, and 9 bases stayed unmatched. The CDR3 loop is CAISGATTSGGTETQYF. CDR3 nucleotide sequence: TGTGCCATCAGTGGGGCCACGACTAGCGGGGGGACAGAGACCCAGTACTTC.

V gene TRBV6-5 combines with J gene TRBJ2-2, with D unclear. Germline V gene data show CDR1 as MNHEY and CDR2 as SVGAGI. The CDR3 contains 11 residues. V gave up 6 bases and J gave up 5 bases, with 4 bases separating them. CDR3 in amino acids: CASRRTGELFF. CDR3 coding DNA: TGTGCCAGCAGGAGGACCGGGGAGCTGTTTTTT.

The J gene is TRBJ2-3, the V gene TRBV7-6; 8 bases match TRBD2. Germline V gives CDR1 SGHVS, CDR2 FNYEAQ. Trimming cost V 0 bases and J 4 bases; bases outside gene matches: 12. CDR3 size: 18 residues. This CDR3 is CASSLAPTGTRGADTQYF. The CDR3 region has the DNA TGTGCCAGCAGCTTAGCCCCAACCGGGACTAGGGGCGCAGATACGCAGTATTTT.

The CDR3 sequence is CASSQGNTIYF. CDR3 nucleotides: TGCGCCAGCAGCCAGGGTAACACCATATATTTT. The V gene is TRBV5-1, the J gene TRBJ1-3; tentative D call: TRBD1 (5 bases). The CDR3 is 11 residues long. From germline, CDR1 is SGHRS and CDR2 YFSETQ. V was trimmed by 4 bases and J by 7 bases, leaving 6 bases between them.

This clone occurred a few times. The chain combines TRBV28 with TRBJ1-2; D is unresolved. Germline CDR1 MDHEN, CDR2 SYDVKM. The V end lost 5 bases, the J end lost 5 bases, and 12 bases lay between the germline ends. The CDR3 length is 13 residues. CDR3 sequence reads: CASSLGAAYGYTF. CDR3 coding DNA: TGTGCCAGCAGTCTGGGTGCCGCTTATGGCTACACCTTC.

CDR3 sequence reads: CASSQGASGNQPQHF. For the CDR3, the DNA is TGTGCCAGCAGCCAAGGCGCTAGCGGCAATCAGCCCCAGCATTTT. The V gene is TRBV3-1 (or the pseudogene TRBV3-2), the J gene TRBJ1-5, with D hard to call. This CDR3 is built from 15 residues. The ends were cut back, 1 base at V and 2 bases at J, with 9 bases in the middle. CDR1 is LGHDT and CDR2 is YNNKEL in the germline V gene (reference sequence).

This clone was picked up one time. The chain couples TRBV5-1 to TRBJ2-3; no firm D call. The V and J ends lost 0 bases and 0 bases respectively, with 8 bases between them. In germline, CDR1 is SGHRS, CDR2 YFSETQ. The CDR3 runs to 15 residues. The CDR3 loop reads CASSLEPESTDTQYF. The DNA for the CDR3 is TGCGCCAGCAGCTTGGAGCCAGAGAGCACAGATACGCAGTATTTT.

This rearrangement joins TRBV24-1 to TRBJ2-3; D might be TRBD1 (5 bases). The V and J ends lost 3 bases and 2 bases respectively, with 11 bases between them. The germline V gene has CDR1 KGHDR and CDR2 SFDVKD. The CDR3 is 15 residues long. The DNA for the CDR3 is TGTGCCACCAGTGATGACAGCCAAATCACAGATACGCAGTATTTT. As protein: CATSDDSQITDTQYF.

The chain has TRBV19 and TRBJ2-5; 11 bases are shared with TRBD1. The germline gives CDR1 LNHDA, CDR2 SQIVND (reference sequence). The CDR3 covers 15 residues. Trimming took 4 bases from V and 5 from J; bases not matched to a gene: 6. Here the CDR3 DNA reads TGTGCCAGTAGTACCAGGACAGGGGGCAGCGAGACCCAGTACTTC. Protein: CASSTRTGGSETQYF.

The chain recombines TRBV7-2 with TRBJ2-3; D ambiguous. The length of the CDR3 is 13 residues. Looked up from germline, CDR1 is SGHTA and CDR2 is FQGNSA. V was shortened by 6 bases and J by 14 bases, with 21 bases between the two germline ends. The CDR3 region has the DNA TGTGCCAGCAGTCTAAGGACCCTAGGCGCGTTGTATTTT. This sequence encodes CASSLRTLGALYF.

The chain employs TRBV7-9 and TRBJ2-6; D gene ambiguous. The CDR3 totals 17 residues. Germline V gives CDR1 SEHNR, CDR2 FQNEAQ (reference sequence). The V gene lost 5 bases and the J gene lost 1 base, with 15 bases spanning the gap. The DNA of the CDR3 is TGTGCCAGCAGCCCGGGCCTCATTTTTTCTGGGGCCAACGTCCTGACTTTC. Protein: CASSPGLIFSGANVLTF.

This clone was picked up one time. V gene TRBV5-1 combines with J gene TRBJ1-2; no clear D. This CDR3 contains 12 residues. Trimming took 5 bases from V and 2 from J, leaving 7 bases between them. CDR1 and CDR2 (germline): SGHRS, YFSETQ. CDR3 in amino acids: CASRVENYGYTF. CDR3 DNA sequence: TGCGCCAGCAGGGTGGAAAACTATGGCTACACCTTC.